This paragraph covers one TCR beta chain sequence. Its antigen is not known. This sample was included in a study of regulatory T cells in long-lasting Graves disease. Study-wide results and limits: Peripheral blood was the sole material, not thyroid tissue.

Per germline, CDR1 SQVTM and CDR2 ANQGSEA. Deletions cut 6 bases from V and 0 bases from J, with 7 bases between. This CDR3 region has 12 residues. For TCR beta, libraries came from iRepertoire HTBI primers and Arm-PCR of CDR3 regions. Authors' methods: Across all samples, 62 TRBV segments and about 13 TRBJ segments were identified. TCRdb reprocessed the multiplex PCR reads via MiXCR and lists one record per CDR3 protein. TCRdb, rather than the study authors, made the V and J calls. The table lists roughly 410,000 distinct CDR3 sequences, over 12% of them singletons. The time point denotes: newly diagnosed GD, antithyroid drugs for less than 3 months. Extracted RNA from PBMCs served as the source of the TCR library. Patients met American Thyroid Association criteria for Graves' disease. The peripheral blood volume drawn was around 9.6 milliliters, and it was collected into EDTA tubes. The data were also submitted as part of a second study, on T cells in Graves' hyperthyroidism and ophthalmopathy.

The source was peripheral blood mononuclear cells (PBMCs), collected at new diagnosis, from a patient treated with antithyroid drugs. This receptor was taken from a woman between 35 and 50 years old with Graves disease. V usage is TRBV29-1 and J usage is TRBJ2-3; D not certain. This CDR3 reads CSVASSTDTQYF. CDR3 bases: TGCAGCGTAGCCTCTAGCACAGATACGCAGTATTTT.